These 26 T cell receptor beta chains were sequenced from one sample in a study of T cells in Graves' hyperthyroidism and ophthalmopathy. Amplified TCR beta CDR3 regions came from RNA transcripts. The HTBI set primed first-round TCR CDR3 RT-PCR. Via MiXCR, TCRdb re-called the multiplex PCR reads, giving one row per CDR3 protein. The sample shows about 560,000 distinct CDR3 sequences, over 15% of them seen only once. Sequences were obtained from blood. These receptor sequences come from a woman aged 18-35 years with Graves' hyperthyroidism.

This clonotype was observed a handful of times. CDR3 in amino acids: CASSTGTYSGNTIYF. The CDR3 nucleotides are TGTGCCAGCAGTACGGGGACATACTCGGGAAACACCATATATTTT. The V and J genes are TRBV2 and TRBJ1-3; a possible D gene is TRBD1 (6 bases). Germline assignment: CDR1 SNHLY and CDR2 FYNNEI. The CDR3 consists of 15 residues. V dropped 5 bases and J dropped 4 bases, with 15 bases sitting between them.

The rearrangement links TRBV12-3 or TRBV12-4 to TRBJ2-7; the D gene could be TRBD1 or TRBD2 (6 bases each). This CDR3 comprises 16 residues. Trimming cost V 3 bases and J 0 bases, with 15 bases left between them. The CDR3 reads CASSFGSRGYSYEQYF. The CDR3 nucleotides are TGTGCCAGCAGTTTCGGGAGCAGGGGATACTCCTACGAGCAGTACTTC.

This rearrangement joins TRBV7-6 to TRBJ1-3; 10 positions agree with TRBD1. The trim removed 8 bases at V and 6 bases at J, leaving 7 bases unmatched. Germline V gene sequence: CDR1 SGHVS, CDR2 FNYEAQ. The CDR3 contains 14 residues. The CDR3 here is CASGAGTGVNTIYF. Here the CDR3 DNA reads TGTGCCAGCGGCGCCGGGACAGGGGTAAACACCATATATTTT.

The chain carries TRBV7-9 and TRBJ1-4; D not certain. This CDR3 has 15 amino acids. The germline V gene has CDR1 SEHNR and CDR2 FQNEAQ (reference sequence). Trimming pared 1 base from V and 4 bases from J, leaving 10 bases between. CDR3 in amino acids: CASSLGGRDNEKLFF. CDR3 nucleotide sequence: TGTGCCAGCAGCTTAGGTGGACGAGATAATGAAAAACTGTTTTTT. The whole variable domain, remainder taken from reference TRBV7-9 and TRBJ1-4, is DTGVSQNPRHKITKRGQNVTFRCDPISEHNRLYWYRQTLGQGPEFLTYFQNEAQLEKSRLLSDRFSAERPKGSFSTLEIQRTEQGDSAMYLCASSLGGRDNEKLFFGSGTQLSVL.

This clonotype was found many times. The rearrangement joins TRBV5-6 to TRBJ1-1; D possibly corresponds to TRBD1 (6 bases). Between the trimmed V and J ends, which lost 3 bases and 1 base, there was a span of 10 bases. Germline CDR1 and CDR2: SGHDT and YYEEEE. CDR3 length: 14 amino acids. The CDR3 spells CASSYPGQNTEAFF. CDR3 in DNA: TGTGCCAGCAGCTACCCGGGACAGAACACTGAAGCTTTCTTT.

This clonotype has a count of ten or more. The chain combines TRBV20-1 with TRBJ2-1; 10 bases line up with TRBD2. The CDR3 has 14 residues. Germline V gives CDR1 DFQATT, CDR2 SNEGSKA (reference sequence). Unmatched junction bases numbered 5, after V lost 5 bases and J lost 4 bases. CDR3 nucleotide sequence: TGCAGTGCTGACGAACTAGCGGGGTACAATGAGCAGTTCTTC. Translation gives CSADELAGYNEQFF.

This clonotype was picked up a small number of times. The chain uses TRBV28 and TRBJ2-7; D remains unclear. Per the germline V gene, CDR1 is MDHEN and CDR2 is SYDVKM. Trimming removed 6 bases at V and 4 bases at J, with 22 bases between. The CDR3 runs 16 residues. The CDR3 DNA sequence: TGTGCCAGCAGCCTAAAGGGCATAGCTCTTATTTACGAGCAGTACTTC. This translates into CASSLKGIALIYEQYF.

The chain is built from TRBV12-3 or TRBV12-4 and TRBJ2-7; TRBD1 might be the D (5 bases). The CDR3 runs to 14 residues. V lost 4 bases, J lost 0 bases, and 10 bases lay in between. The CDR3 loop reads CASSSYRNSYEQYF. CDR3 nucleotide sequence: TGTGCCAGCAGTTCATACAGGAACTCCTACGAGCAGTACTTC.

Regarding this clonotype: Here the CDR3 omits its conserved ending phenylalanine or tryptophan, so a read error is the likely source. This rearrangement joins TRBV27 to TRBJ1-2; possible D gene TRBD1, 6 bases. The CDR3 contains 15 residues. CDR1 MNHEY and CDR2 SMNVEV come from the germline V gene (reference sequence). V was cut by 0 bases and J by 2 bases, with 10 bases left in between. The CDR3 is CASSLSRTANYGYTL. CDR3 coding DNA: TGTGCCAGCAGTTTATCGAGGACAGCGAACTATGGCTACACCCTC.

This clonotype was picked up a small number of times. The genes are TRBV5-1 and TRBJ1-2; TRBD1 matches at 10 bases. The CDR3 extends over 17 amino acids. With 0 bases clipped from V and 4 bases from J, the junction kept 9 bases outside the gene matches. Per germline, CDR1 SGHRS and CDR2 YFSETQ. The CDR3 DNA sequence: TGCGCCAGCAGCTTGGAAGGGACAGGGGTCAGCAGCTATGGCTACACCTTC. Protein sequence: CASSLEGTGVSSYGYTF. Together with reference TRBV5-1 and TRBJ1-2, the CDR3 gives the full variable domain: KAGVTQTPRYLIKTRGQQVTLSCSPISGHRSVSWYQQTPGQGLQFLFEYFSETQRNKGNFPGRFSGRQFSNSRSEMNVSTLELGDSALYLCASSLEGTGVSSYGYTFGSGTRLTVV.

This clonotype turned up a few times. The rearrangement links TRBV27 to TRBJ1-4; the D is unclear. Trimming removed 4 bases at V and 4 bases at J, with 13 bases between. Germline assignment: CDR1 MNHEY and CDR2 SMNVEV (reference sequence). The CDR3 length is 15 residues. CDR3 sequence (DNA): TGTGCCAGCAGTTCCTCGCCGTATCATAATGAAAAACTGTTTTTT. Encoded protein: CASSSSPYHNEKLFF.

This clonotype came up many times. The gene calls are TRBV5-1 and TRBJ2-3, with D perhaps matching TRBD1 (5 bases). The germline V gene has CDR1 SGHRS and CDR2 YFSETQ. The CDR3 runs to 15 residues. V was cut by 0 bases and J by 2 bases, with 10 bases left in between. CDR3 region: CASSLGRAYTDTQYF. CDR3 bases: TGCGCCAGCAGCTTGGGCAGGGCCTACACAGATACGCAGTATTTT. Full variable domain (rest looked up from reference TRBV5-1 and TRBJ2-3): KAGVTQTPRYLIKTRGQQVTLSCSPISGHRSVSWYQQTPGQGLQFLFEYFSETQRNKGNFPGRFSGRQFSNSRSEMNVSTLELGDSALYLCASSLGRAYTDTQYFGPGTRLTVL.

In its sample, this clonotype was seen a few times. The chain has TRBV6-5 and TRBJ2-3; no clear D. Germline V gene sequence: CDR1 MNHEY, CDR2 SVGAGI. The V gene lost 0 bases and the J gene lost 2 bases, with 15 bases spanning the gap. The CDR3 has 17 amino acids. In DNA, the CDR3 is TGTGCCAGCAGTTACTCGTCCGTAGATAGCAACACAGATACGCAGTATTTT. Protein: CASSYSSVDSNTDTQYF.

The chain carries TRBV5-1 and TRBJ1-2, with D perhaps matching TRBD1 (5 bases). Germline-derived CDR1 and CDR2 are SGHRS and YFSETQ. The CDR3 consists of 13 residues. With 0 bases removed from V and 6 bases from J, the gap between germline ends came to 9 bases. The CDR3 DNA sequence: TGCGCCAGCAGCTTGGAGACAGTTGATGGCTACACCTTC. Protein product: CASSLETVDGYTF.

This clonotype has ten or more counts. The CDR3 nucleotides are TGTGCCAGCAGTGAAGTACAGGGGATCCACGAGCAGTACTTC. Protein sequence: CASSEVQGIHEQYF. The chain joins TRBV6-1 to TRBJ2-7; 7 bases align to TRBD1. The CDR3 runs to 14 residues. V shed 1 base and J 5 bases; nucleotides not matched to a gene: 5. The germline V gene encodes CDR1 MNHNS and CDR2 SASEGT.

This clonotype came up many times. This chain connects TRBV28 to TRBJ2-7; 7 nucleotides align to TRBD1. The germline gives CDR1 MDHEN, CDR2 SYDVKM. This CDR3 contains 11 residues. Germline trimming cut 4 bases from V and 9 bases from J; bases unmatched to any gene: 3. Written as DNA, the CDR3 is TGTGCCAGCAGTTCCCGGACAGGGCAGTACTTC. Protein product: CASSSRTGQYF.

The sample holds a few counts of this clonotype. This chain joins TRBV29-1 and TRBJ2-1, with 7 bases that match TRBD2. This CDR3 contains 15 residues. Germline V gives CDR1 SQVTM, CDR2 ANQGSEA. The V segment lost 0 bases and the J segment 0 bases; nucleotides outside the gene matches: 2. Written as DNA, the CDR3 is TGCAGCGTTGAAGAGGGGGGGACCTCCTACAATGAGCAGTTCTTC. Amino acid sequence: CSVEEGGTSYNEQFF.

This clonotype was counted many times. The rearrangement uses TRBV28 and TRBJ1-1; D may be TRBD1 (6 bases). The CDR3 is 14 residues long. Germline CDR1 and CDR2: MDHEN and SYDVKM. V lost 6 bases and J 3 bases, leaving 14 bases between the germline ends. CDR3 in DNA: TGTGCCAGCAGGGTAGGGGGTTTAGACACTGAAGCTTTCTTT. Residues: CASRVGGLDTEAFF.

The sample holds many counts of this clonotype. J is TRBJ2-5 and V is TRBV10-3; 9 bases are shared with TRBD2. The V segment lost 10 bases and the J segment 5 bases; nucleotides outside the gene matches: 8. CDR1 is ENHRY and CDR2 is SYGVKD in the germline V gene. This CDR3 has 13 residues. The CDR3, as DNA: TGTGCCACCGCAAGCGGGGGGAGGGAGACCCAGTACTTC. It codes for CATASGGRETQYF.

This clonotype was recorded at least ten times. The CDR3 nucleotides read TGCGCCAGCAGCCAAGATCCCTACACTGAAGCTTTCTTT. Its translation is CASSQDPYTEAFF. The chain recombines TRBV4-3 with TRBJ1-1, with D hard to call. V lost 0 bases and J 3 bases, leaving 5 bases between the germline ends. The CDR3 has 13 amino acids. The V gene's germline CDR1 is LGHNA and CDR2 YSLEER.

This rearrangement joins TRBV5-4 to TRBJ1-1; 8 bases match TRBD1. Germline CDR1 is SGHNT and CDR2 is YYREEE (reference sequence). The J segment lost 0 bases and the V segment lost 5 bases, leaving 9 bases of the junction unmatched. The CDR3 is made up of 16 amino acids. The CDR3, as DNA: TGTGCCAGCAGATCCGGACAGGGCCTTATGAACACTGAAGCTTTCTTT. It codes for CASRSGQGLMNTEAFF.

The chain is built from TRBV6-2 or TRBV6-3 and TRBJ2-2; D remains ambiguous. Trimming took 4 bases from V and 5 from J, leaving 8 bases between them. Looked up from germline, CDR1 is MNHEY and CDR2 is SVGEGT. The CDR3 covers 13 residues. The CDR3 nucleotides read TGTGCCAGCAGTTCCTCGAGGACCGGGGAGCTGTTTTTT. Translation: CASSSSRTGELFF.

This clonotype has only a few counts. The chain joins TRBV30 to TRBJ1-4, with D hard to call. V was shortened by 0 bases and J by 8 bases, with 16 bases between the two germline ends. The length of the CDR3 is 15 residues. Germline assignment: CDR1 GTSNPN and CDR2 SVGIG (reference sequence). CDR3 sequence (DNA): TGTGCCTGGAGTGTGACCGGGCCCAGGAGCGAAAAACTGTTTTTT. Translation: CAWSVTGPRSEKLFF.

This clonotype came up many times. The chain carries TRBV11-2 and TRBJ2-5; 10 positions agree with TRBD2. The V gene's germline CDR1 is SGHAT and CDR2 FQNNGV. V gave up 0 bases and J gave up 5 bases; unmatched junction bases: 6. The CDR3 runs 16 residues. In DNA, the CDR3 is TGTGCCAGCAGCTTAGATGGTACTAGCGGGGTGGAGACCCAGTACTTC. Protein: CASSLDGTSGVETQYF.

This clonotype was seen at least ten times. The chain recombines TRBV5-1 with TRBJ1-1; D remains ambiguous. V shed 0 bases and J shed 4 bases, with 13 bases lying between them. Germline V lookup: CDR1 SGHRS, CDR2 YFSETQ. The CDR3 is 15 amino acids. The CDR3 reads CASSLEYGRGTEAFF. The CDR3 DNA is TGCGCCAGCAGCTTGGAGTATGGGCGCGGCACTGAAGCTTTCTTT.

This clonotype occurred many times. The V and J genes are TRBV18 and TRBJ1-1; TRBD1 agrees at 8 bases. J lost 2 bases, V lost 6 bases, and 8 bases had no gene match. The CDR3 runs 15 residues. Germline V gene sequence: CDR1 KGHSH, CDR2 LQKENI. As DNA, the CDR3 is TGTGCCAGCTCCCAATATGGGACAGGAAACACTGAAGCTTTCTTT. Its translation: CASSQYGTGNTEAFF.